This T cell receptor beta chain was obtained from a study of human CD4 T cells and Enterobacteriaceae. Study summary: Stimuli were heat-inactivated E. coli, K. pneumoniae, E. aerogenes, S. flexneri, S. sonnei, S. typhimurium, S. aureus. Findings and limits, study-wide: Clonotypes shared across Enterobacteriaceae cultures were roughly 26-55% of unique rearrangements.

A single count supports this clone. The junction departs from the called germline gene at one end, perhaps through a read error. Germline CDR1 and CDR2: ENHRY and SYGVKD. The CDR3 extends over 14 amino acids. FACS sorting after 6-7 days collected CFSE-low CD25+ ICOS+ proliferating activated T cells. Irradiated autologous monocytes pulsed with antigen were cultured at a 2:1 ratio with CFSE-labeled memory CD4+ T cells. Sorting took every CD4+ cell except CD45RA+CCR7+CD95- naive cells, reaching over 95% purity. Before sorting, cells positive for CD8, CD14, CD16, CD56, CD19 or bright CD25 were removed. Survey-level sequencing, detecting one cell in 40,000, covered CFSE-low cultures. Generated by immunoSEQ multiplex PCR, the TCRdb table keeps only in-frame clones and is missing some. This sample has 1,300 or so clones; about half occur once, and the top ten carry 30% to 40%.

This receptor was identified in a human donor in good health. Sample: bacteria-reactive CD4+ T cells grown in culture. Specified subset: CFSE-low proliferating memory CD4 T cells sorted after in vitro stimulation with a heat-inactivated bacterium or M. tuberculosis lysate. The rearrangement joins TRBV10-3 to TRBJ2-7, with 7 bases fitting TRBD1. The CDR3 sequence: CASSPRQGPYEQYF. CDR3 sequence (DNA): TGTGCCAGCAGTCCCCGACAGGGCCCCTACGAGCAGTACTTC.